The TCR beta chain under discussion was sequenced for a study of blood T cell repertoires in COVID-19. The CDR3 has 14 residues. Germline V gene sequence: CDR1 MNHEY, CDR2 SMNVEV (reference sequence). V gave up 5 bases and J gave up 6 bases; unmatched junction bases: 6. In the authors' workflow: Reference gene primers were amplified, and this amplification served to estimate nucleated cell counts. Sequencing used immunoSEQ multiplex PCR; TCRdb keeps in-frame clones, though not all of them. The DNA gave D and trimming, while V, J and clone size come from that table. The repertoire includes 250,000 or so clones, 88% of them detected once, and under 0.95% sits in the top ten.

The source material was peripheral blood. This receptor was identified in a woman in her twenties or thirties with acute or convalescent COVID-19. V gene TRBV27 combines with J gene TRBJ2-1; 8 positions agree with TRBD1. CDR3 sequence reads: CASSRTGLGNEQFF. The CDR3 region has the DNA TGTGCCAGCAGTCGGACAGGGTTGGGCAATGAGCAGTTCTTC.